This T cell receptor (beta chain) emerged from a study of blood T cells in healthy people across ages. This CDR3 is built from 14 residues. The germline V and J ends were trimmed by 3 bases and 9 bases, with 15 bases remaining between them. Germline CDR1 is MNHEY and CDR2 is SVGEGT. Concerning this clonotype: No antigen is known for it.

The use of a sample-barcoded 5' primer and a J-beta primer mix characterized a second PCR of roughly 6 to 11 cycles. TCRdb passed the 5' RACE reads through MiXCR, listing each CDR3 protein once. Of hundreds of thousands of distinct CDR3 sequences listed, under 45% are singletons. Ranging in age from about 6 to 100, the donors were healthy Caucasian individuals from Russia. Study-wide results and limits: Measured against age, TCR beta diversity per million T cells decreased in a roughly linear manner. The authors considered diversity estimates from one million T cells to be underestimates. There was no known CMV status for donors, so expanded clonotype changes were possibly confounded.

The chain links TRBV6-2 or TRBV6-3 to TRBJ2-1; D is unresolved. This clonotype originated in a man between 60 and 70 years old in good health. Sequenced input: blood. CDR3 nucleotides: TGTGCCAGCAGTTATCGGGTGGGGTACCGTGAGCAGTTCTTC. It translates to CASSYRVGYREQFF.